This TCR beta chain stems from a study of cytomegalovirus exposure and HLA in healthy donors. The study, taken as a whole, reports: Across HLA loci, a later analysis found differing TCR association rates, with DRB1 most and HLA-C fewest. Most observed TCR sequences were rare, whereas some public TCRs were detected in many donors.

In regard to this clone: Its antigen is unknown.

The PCR contained 60 Vbeta and 13 Jbeta primers. The table came from immunoSEQ multiplex PCR; TCRdb's copy has only in-frame clones and leaves some out. The sample holds over 150,000 clones, about four fifths seen once. The material sequenced was PBMCs. The clonotype was recovered from a man aged 30 to 45 in good health and CMV-seropositive.

The CDR3 region has the DNA TGTGCCAGCAGCTTTACGGGACAGGGGGCCTATGGCTACACCTTC. This gives the protein CASSFTGQGAYGYTF. The J gene is TRBJ1-2, the V gene TRBV5-6; 12 nucleotides match TRBD1. This CDR3 has 15 residues. Germline V gene data show CDR1 as SGHDT and CDR2 as YYEEEE. V dropped 2 bases and J dropped 4; count of bases not matched to a gene: 3.